The entry below gives a single T cell receptor (beta chain) sequence along with its context. These data belong to a study of T-cell reconstitution after alpha-beta-depleted transplantation in children. The germline V gene has CDR1 SQVTM and CDR2 ANQGSEA. The CDR3 is 14 amino acids. With 4 bases clipped from V and 3 bases from J, the junction kept 7 bases outside the gene matches. For TCRbeta, the library was prepared with unique molecular identifiers. TCRdb re-called the PCR reads through MiXCR, storing one row per CDR3 protein. The data hold about 400,000 distinct CDR3 sequences, with around 21% observed a single time.

Material: PBMCs from the stem cell graft donor, obtained from the stem cell graft. This clonotype was obtained from a human donor who donated a stem cell graft to a child with acute myeloid leukemia. V and J are TRBV29-1 and TRBJ2-7; 9 bases are shared with TRBD1. CDR3 in DNA: TGCAGCGTTGCTGACAGGGGGAGTAGCTACGAGCAGTACTTC. This codes for CSVADRGSSYEQYF.